This T cell receptor (beta chain) stems from a study of T-cell reconstitution after alpha-beta-depleted transplantation in children (TCRdb year 2016). Concerning the study at large: T-cell immune reconstitution after TCRalphabeta/CD19-depleted allogeneic hematopoietic cell transplantation in children was quantitatively tracked in the study by means of TCR repertoire profiling.

Reading from cysteine to phenylalanine, the CDR3 counts 12 amino acids. CDR3 DNA only is kept here, 36 bases in frame from base 1. V is reduced by 4 bases and J by 7 bases, leaving a spacing of 7 bases between them. Taken from the germline V gene, the CDR1 and CDR2 loops are MNHEY and SVGEGT. The time point label, read with the paper, signifies: day 60 (about 2 months) after transplantation. In light of the paper, this sample's treatment or condition label describes: allogeneic hematopoietic cell transplantation with graft depleted of TCRalphabeta T cells and CD19 B cells. TCRalphabeta/CD19-depleted allogeneic hematopoietic cell grafts were given to the transplant recipients, all of whom were children. The protocol used for the library was PCR. Sequencer: Illumina HiSeq 2500. TCR libraries were prepared with molecular barcoding, using unique molecular identifiers to normalize TCRbeta repertoire quantification. TCRdb ran its own pipeline on the public reads, namely fastp trimming at Q25 and MiXCR clone calling, and kept in-frame beta chains. Each CDR3 protein gets just one entry, which takes the most common genes and DNA from the rows behind it. A total of approximately 4,600 distinct CDR3 sequences appear in this sample, about a quarter of them only once. Over 35% of the sample is in the top ten clones.

As for this clonotype: It lacks a known antigen. Base qualities are not recorded, but no much larger clone differs from it by a single base.

Broader findings and caveats from the paper: The apparently early recovery of alphabetaT-cell counts about two months after transplant reportedly depended on only several hundred rapidly expanded clones that came from non-depleted graft cells. Over the following months the frequencies of hyperexpanded clones went down, and after one year T-cell counts and TCRbeta diversity were mostly credited to newly produced T cells. In some patients, high TCRbeta diversity at day 60 was attributed to recipient T cells and intrathymic progenitors that had survived conditioning.

The receptor chain draws on TRBV6-2 or TRBV6-3 and TRBJ1-4, with the D gene call left open. The sequencing here drew on PBMCs, mostly from graft donor cells, taken 60 days after TCRalphabeta/CD19-depleted stem cell transplant. The TCR originated in a male patient aged 2 to 9 who had a stem cell transplant for acute lymphoblastic leukemia, so the T cells may come from the graft donor. The CDR3 has the sequence CASSSGFEKLFF. The nucleotide sequence is given as TGTGCCAGCAGTTCGGGTTTTGAAAAACTGTTTTTT.